The 5 T cell receptor beta chains below all came from one sample that was sequenced in a study of CD8 T cells in ankylosing spondylitis. Using its own MiXCR run on the 5' RACE reads, TCRdb lists one record per CDR3 protein. The data hold under 250,000 distinct CDR3 sequences, with over 7% observed a single time. The source material was blood, either unsorted or a sorted T cell fraction (not recorded which). Source of these receptors: a female donor with ankylosing spondylitis or in good health (not recorded which).

The sample holds many counts of this clonotype. This chain uses TRBV28 with TRBJ1-5; TRBD1 might be the D (5 bases). The CDR3 totals 15 residues. The V gene lost 3 bases and the J gene lost 3 bases, with 12 bases spanning the gap. Germline CDR1 reads MDHEN; CDR2 reads SYDVKM. The CDR3 DNA reads TGTGCCAGCAGTTTTGGTAGGGACCCCAATCAGCCCCAGCATTTT. This encodes CASSFGRDPNQPQHF. The full variable domain, in which reference TRBV28 and TRBJ1-5 provide the parts outside the CDR3, is DVKVTQSSRYLVKRTGEKVFLECVQDMDHENMFWYRQDPGLGLRLIYFSYDVKMKEKGDIPEGYSVSREKKERFSLILESASTNQTSMYLCASSFGRDPNQPQHFGDGTRLSIL.

This clonotype was picked up many times. The rearrangement uses TRBV20-1 and TRBJ2-1, with 14 bases aligning to TRBD2. The germline gives CDR1 DFQATT, CDR2 SNEGSKA (reference sequence). V gave up 3 bases and J gave up 12 bases; unmatched junction bases: 10. This CDR3 has 15 residues. CDR3 residues: CSARNQTSGRGRQFF. The DNA of the CDR3 is TGCAGTGCTAGGAATCAGACTAGCGGGAGGGGCCGGCAGTTCTTC.

In this sample, this clonotype turned up many times. V and J are TRBV20-1 and TRBJ2-2, with D perhaps matching TRBD1 (5 bases). Trimming took off 3 bases at V and 5 bases at J, with 10 bases between the two ends. Germline CDR1 and CDR2: DFQATT and SNEGSKA (reference sequence). The CDR3 totals 13 residues. This CDR3 is CSASQGGTGELFF. The CDR3 DNA follows: TGCAGTGCTAGCCAGGGTGGAACCGGGGAGCTGTTTTTT.

This clonotype was picked up many times. The chain employs TRBV20-1 and TRBJ2-2; 12 bases match TRBD2. The CDR3 has 15 residues. Trimming took 6 bases from V and 4 from J; bases not matched to a gene: 6. The germline V gene encodes CDR1 DFQATT and CDR2 SNEGSKA (reference sequence). The CDR3 nucleotides read TGCAGTGCCCCTCTACTAGCGGGAGGCACCGGGGAGCTGTTTTTT. Encoded protein: CSAPLLAGGTGELFF.

This clonotype was counted at least ten times. The CDR3, as DNA: TGTGCCAGCAGCTCAGGGGGCCGGTATGGCTACACCTTC. Its translation: CASSSGGRYGYTF. The chain uses TRBV6-5 and TRBJ1-2; TRBD1 agrees at 8 bases. CDR1 is MNHEY, CDR2 SVGAGI, per germline. CDR3 length equals 13 residues. V shed 6 bases and J 5 bases; nucleotides not matched to a gene: 5.